This TCR beta chain came from a study of technical replicates of blood from several donors. Germline-derived CDR1 and CDR2 are MGHRA and YSYEKL. This CDR3 is built from 19 residues. Trimming left V 0 bases short and J 6 bases short, with 23 bases between. Some clones are missing from TCRdb's copy, which holds only in-frame ones; the method was immunoSEQ multiplex PCR. The table includes about 64,000 clones, approximately 86% detected once. The chain has TRBV4-1 and TRBJ1-4; tentative D call: TRBD1 (6 bases). This TCR was recovered from a human donor in good health. Some clones in this sample may be carry-over from other donors' samples. The sequenced sample consisted of PBMCs. CDR3 bases: TGCGCCAGCAGCCAAGAGGGGGCGTTTCTCGACACCCGGGATGAAAAACTGTTTTTT. It encodes CASSQEGAFLDTRDEKLFF.